This entry describes one TCR beta chain. Its antigen is unidentified. This specimen belongs to a study of post-analysis software for immune sequencing data. V lost 5 bases, J lost 7 bases, and 9 bases stayed unmatched. The length of the CDR3 is 14 residues. Per the germline V gene, CDR1 is LNHDA and CDR2 is SQIVND (reference sequence). Study-wide results and limits: TRBV5-6, TRBV5-1 and TRBV20-1 belonged to a set of about 5 TRBV segments that were more frequent in patients than controls.

Unique molecular identifiers were built into the TCR beta cDNA libraries. TCRdb fed the PCR reads into MiXCR, producing one record per CDR3 protein. The sample consists of about 770,000 distinct CDR3 sequences, around 46% of them appearing once. This receptor was identified in a girl aged 10-17 years with multiple sclerosis. Sequencing used blood. This chain uses TRBV19 with TRBJ2-5; the match to TRBD1 covers 8 bases. CDR3 nucleotides: TGTGCCAGTAGTTCGACAGGGGCCAGGGGGACCCAGTACTTC. As protein: CASSSTGARGTQYF.